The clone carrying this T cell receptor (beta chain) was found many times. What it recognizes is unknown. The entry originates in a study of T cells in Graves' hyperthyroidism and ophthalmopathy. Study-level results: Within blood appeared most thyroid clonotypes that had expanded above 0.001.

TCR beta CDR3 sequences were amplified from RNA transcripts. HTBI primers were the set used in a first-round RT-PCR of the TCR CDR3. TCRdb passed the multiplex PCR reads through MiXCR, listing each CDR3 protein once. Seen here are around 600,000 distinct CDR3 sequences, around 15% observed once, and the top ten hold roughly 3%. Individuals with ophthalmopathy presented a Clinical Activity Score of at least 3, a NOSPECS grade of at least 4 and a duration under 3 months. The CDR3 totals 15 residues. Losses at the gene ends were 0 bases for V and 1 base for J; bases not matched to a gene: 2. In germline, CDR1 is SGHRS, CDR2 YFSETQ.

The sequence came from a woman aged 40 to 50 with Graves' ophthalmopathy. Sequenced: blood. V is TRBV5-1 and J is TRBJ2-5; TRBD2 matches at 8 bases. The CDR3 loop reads CASSLAGGVQETQYF. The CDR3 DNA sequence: TGCGCCAGCAGCTTGGCCGGGGGGGTCCAAGAGACCCAGTACTTC.